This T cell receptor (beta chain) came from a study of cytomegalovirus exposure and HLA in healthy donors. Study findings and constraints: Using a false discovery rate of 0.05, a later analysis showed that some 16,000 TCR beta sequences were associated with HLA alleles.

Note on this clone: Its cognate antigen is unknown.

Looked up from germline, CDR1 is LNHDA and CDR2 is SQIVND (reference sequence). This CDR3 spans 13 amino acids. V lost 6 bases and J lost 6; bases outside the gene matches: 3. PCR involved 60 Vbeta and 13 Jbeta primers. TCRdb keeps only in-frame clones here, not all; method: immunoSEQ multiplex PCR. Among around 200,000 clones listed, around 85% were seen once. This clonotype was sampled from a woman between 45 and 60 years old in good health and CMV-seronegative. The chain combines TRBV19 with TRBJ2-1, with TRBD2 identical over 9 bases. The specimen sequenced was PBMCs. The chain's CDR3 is CASRSLAGNEQFF. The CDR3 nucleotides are TGTGCCAGTAGGTCACTAGCGGGCAATGAGCAGTTCTTC.